A single sample gave rise to the 15 T cell receptor beta chains below, sequenced in a study of regulatory T cells in long-lasting Graves disease (TCRdb year 2021). Library construction relied on multiplex PCR. These reads were obtained on an Illumina HiSeq 4000. TCR beta libraries were built with iRepertoire HTBI primers and Arm-PCR amplification of CDR3 regions. Starting from the raw public reads, TCRdb applied fastp trimming at Q25, assembled clones with MiXCR and retained in-frame beta chains. Each record represents a unique CDR3 protein, reported with the most common genes and DNA among its rows. This sample lists roughly 700,000 distinct CDR3 sequences; roughly 30% were detected once. The top ten clones comprise about 42% of the sample. This sample's time point label indicates: persistent/refractory GD, antithyroid drugs over 5 years with positive TRAb. For both TCR sequencing and RNA sequencing, RNA was extracted from PBMCs in TRIzol.

The input for sequencing was peripheral blood mononuclear cells (PBMCs), taken when the disease was refractory, from a patient treated with antithyroid drugs. These receptors originate from a female donor with Graves disease.

This clonotype was detected ten times or more. The chain uses TRBV11-2 and TRBJ2-6; D is unresolved. The CDR3 runs to 14 residues. V lost 3 bases and J 7 bases, leaving 10 bases between the germline ends. Germline values: CDR1 SGHAT, CDR2 FQNNGV. CDR3 amino acids: CASSLDLLANVLTF. The CDR3 DNA sequence: TGTGCCAGCAGCTTGGACCTCCTCGCCAACGTCCTGACTTTC.

Only a few counts were recorded for this clonotype. The chain recombines TRBV27 with TRBJ1-2; D gene uncertain. Between the trimmed V and J ends, which lost 2 bases and 6 bases, there was a span of 10 bases. This CDR3 has 13 residues. The germline gives CDR1 MNHEY, CDR2 SMNVEV (reference sequence). For the CDR3, the DNA is TGTGCCAGCAGTTTAGGGGTGAAGGATGGCTACACCTTC. This translates into CASSLGVKDGYTF.

In its sample, this clonotype was seen a few times. V usage is TRBV14 and J usage is TRBJ1-1; no reliable D call. This CDR3 region has 13 residues. In germline, CDR1 is SGHDN, CDR2 FVKESK. Trimming left V 1 base short and J 13 bases short, with 16 bases between. CDR3 protein: CASSQGALRKGFF. In nucleotides, the CDR3 is TGTGCCAGCAGCCAAGGAGCGCTGAGGAAAGGTTTCTTT.

This clonotype was observed a handful of times. The chain joins TRBV20-1 to TRBJ2-7; weak D call: TRBD2 (5 bases). With 0 bases removed from V and 0 bases from J, the gap between germline ends came to 9 bases. The germline CDR1 and CDR2 sequences are DFQATT and SNEGSKA (reference sequence). This CDR3 region has 14 residues. The DNA of the CDR3 is TGCAGTGCTAGAGAGGAAGGGAGCTCCTACGAGCAGTACTTC. It codes for CSAREEGSSYEQYF.

The chain is built from TRBV7-2 and TRBJ1-3; the D is unclear. In germline, CDR1 is SGHTA, CDR2 FQGNSA. V was clipped by 1 base and J by 3 bases, with 13 bases between them. The CDR3 contains 16 residues. In DNA form, the CDR3 reads TGTGCCAGCAGCTTAGGGCCATGGGAGGTTGGAAACACCATATATTTT. This sequence encodes CASSLGPWEVGNTIYF.

This chain links TRBV2 with TRBJ1-2, with 7 bases lining up with TRBD1. CDR1 and CDR2 from the germline V gene are SNHLY and FYNNEI. The CDR3 runs to 14 residues. The trim removed 10 bases at V and 7 bases at J, leaving 15 bases unmatched. CDR3 in DNA: TGTGCCATCAGGGAGGACAGGATAGGCGGTGGCTACACCTTC. Protein sequence: CAIREDRIGGGYTF. The complete variable domain, with remaining parts taken from reference TRBV2 and TRBJ1-2, reads EPEVTQTPSHQVTQMGQEVILRCVPISNHLYFYWYRQILGQKVEFLVSFYNNEISEKSEIFDDQFSVERPDGSNFTLKIRSTKLEDSAMYFCAIREDRIGGGYTFGSGTRLTVV.

CDR3 sequence: CATSRAGYTGELFF. CDR3 in DNA: TGTGCCACCAGCAGAGCAGGATACACCGGGGAGCTGTTTTTT. V usage is TRBV15 and J usage is TRBJ2-2; no firm D call. The CDR3 is 14 amino acids. Trimming stripped 1 base from V and 3 bases from J, with 6 bases between. The germline V gene has CDR1 LNHNV and CDR2 YYDKDF (reference sequence).

The chain has TRBV19 and TRBJ2-6, with a possible D match to TRBD2 (9 bases). V lost 7 bases, J lost 0 bases, and 19 bases lay in between. The CDR3 is made up of 18 amino acids. Germline CDR1 and CDR2: LNHDA and SQIVND (reference sequence). The CDR3 is CASTRTGTSFSGANVLTF. In DNA form, the CDR3 reads TGTGCCAGTACCCGGACAGGGACTAGCTTCTCTGGGGCCAACGTCCTGACTTTC.

This clonotype was found many times. The chain has TRBV12-3 or TRBV12-4 and TRBJ1-2; D remains ambiguous. The CDR3 has 14 amino acids. V shed 7 bases and J shed 2 bases, with 14 bases lying between them. The CDR3 protein is CASTLGAANYGYTF. CDR3 bases: TGTGCCAGCACCCTCGGAGCGGCAAACTATGGCTACACCTTC.

Points on this clonotype: A much larger clone differs from this one at a single base, so this may be a read error. As DNA, the CDR3 is TGTGCCAGCAGCCACTACCGGGGCAGGGGGATCGGGAACACTGAAGCTTTCTTT. This sequence encodes CASSHYRGRGIGNTEAFF. The chain links TRBV7-3 to TRBJ1-1, with 7 nucleotides matching TRBD1. Trimming removed 5 bases from V and 1 base from J; junction bases left unmatched: 16. The CDR3 extends over 18 amino acids. The germline V gene encodes CDR1 SGHTA and CDR2 FQGTGA.

The chain uses TRBV6-1 and TRBJ1-5, with a tentative D call TRBD1 (5 bases). V was cut by 8 bases and J by 2 bases, with 16 bases left in between. Per germline, CDR1 MNHNS and CDR2 SASEGT. CDR3 length equals 15 residues. The CDR3 sequence is CASRPGGVGNQPQHF. The CDR3 DNA is TGTGCCAGCCGTCCGGGGGGGGTTGGCAATCAGCCCCAGCATTTT.

This clonotype was observed a few times. The chain employs TRBV3-1 and TRBJ1-3; no reliable D call. There are 14 residues in the CDR3. Between the trimmed V and J ends, which lost 0 bases and 0 bases, there was a span of 3 bases. Germline V gene sequence: CDR1 LGHDT, CDR2 YNNKEL (reference sequence). This chain's CDR3 is CASSQDPSGNTIYF. The CDR3 DNA sequence: TGTGCCAGCAGCCAAGACCCCTCTGGAAACACCATATATTTT.

CDR3 in amino acids: CASSPPGSLYEQYF. CDR3 nucleotide sequence: TGTGCCAGCTCACCCCCGGGTAGTCTCTACGAGCAGTACTTC. The V gene is TRBV18, the J gene TRBJ2-7, with D unclear. CDR1 is KGHSH, CDR2 LQKENI, per germline. CDR3 length: 14 amino acids. Trimming left V 3 bases short and J 3 bases short, with 12 bases between.

This clonotype was observed a single time. It may be a read error: a sequence one base away is much more abundant. J is TRBJ2-4 and V is TRBV11-2, with 9 bases aligning to TRBD2. The V segment lost 6 bases and the J segment 9 bases; nucleotides outside the gene matches: 15. In germline, CDR1 is SGHAT, CDR2 FQNNGV. The CDR3 is 16 residues long. CDR3: CASSYVAGGPQGIQYF. For the CDR3, the DNA is TGTGCCAGCAGTTATGTGGCGGGAGGGCCGCAGGGCATTCAGTACTTC.

CDR3 DNA sequence: TGCGCCAGCAGCTTGTTGACAGAAACCTCCTACGAGCAGTACTTC. Protein: CASSLLTETSYEQYF. The rearrangement links TRBV5-1 to TRBJ2-7, with a tentative D call TRBD1 (5 bases). Germline CDR1 and CDR2: SGHRS and YFSETQ. The V and J ends lost 1 base and 0 bases respectively, with 11 bases between them. The CDR3 has 15 residues.